This is a list of T cell receptor beta chains from one sample in a study of T cell responses to AZD1222 COVID-19 vaccine. Sequenced by immunoSEQ multiplex PCR; TCRdb stores in-frame clones only, minus some. The repertoire holds 200,000 to 300,000 clones, with more than 85% as singletons. The starting material was peripheral blood, obtained on day 0 of AZD1222 vaccination. The receptors shown here come from an adult in good health. CDR3s include the opening cysteine and the closing phenylalanine or tryptophan. Each record gives: CDR3 DNA, CDR3 protein, clone size, J gene, D gene, V gene. The D gene is left open where the match is weak. Clone sizes are given selectively: once, few, many, or a class where the clone is expanded.

DNA: TGTGCCAGCTCACCCTCGGATACAGGGGTCGGGGGAGCCTACGAGCAGTACTTC
CDR3: CASSPSDTGVGGAYEQYF
size: NA
J: TRBJ2-7
D: NA
V: TRBV18

DNA: TGTGCCAGCATCGAATCAACAGGGGGGAGAACTGAAGCTTTCTTT
CDR3: CASIESTGGRTEAFF
size: NA
J: TRBJ1-1
D: TRBD1
V: TRBV28

DNA: TGTGCCAGCAGCTTGGGATGGGGTCAGGACCCAAGAGGGGAGACCCAGTACTTC
CDR3: CASSLGWGQDPRGETQYF
size: once
J: TRBJ2-5
D: NA
V: TRBV11-2

DNA: TGTGCCAGCAGTCCGACTAGCGGGGGGGGGACCTACAATGAGCAGTTCTTC
CDR3: CASSPTSGGGTYNEQFF
size: NA
J: TRBJ2-1
D: TRBD2
V: TRBV28

DNA: TGTGCCAGCAGCGCCCCCAGGGCACAGGGTAATAATTCACCCCTCCACTTT
CDR3: CASSAPRAQGNNSPLHF
size: NA
J: TRBJ1-6
D: NA
V: TRBV5-6

DNA: TGTGCCAGCAGTAAGACTAGCGGGAGCTCCTACGAGCAGTACTTC
CDR3: CASSKTSGSSYEQYF
size: NA
J: TRBJ2-7
D: TRBD2
V: TRBV6-6

DNA: TGCGCCAGCAGCGTAAGGGAGCCGGGCACAGATACGCAGTATTTT
CDR3: CASSVREPGTDTQYF
size: NA
J: TRBJ2-3
D: NA
V: TRBV4-1

DNA: TGTGCCAGCAGTTTGAGCCAGGGAAAACTGTTTTTT
CDR3: CASSLSQGKLFF
size: NA
J: TRBJ1-4
D: NA
V: TRBV28

DNA: TGTGCCAGTAGTGCGGCCTCAGCAGGGAACTATGGCTACACCTTC
CDR3: CASSAASAGNYGYTF
size: NA
J: TRBJ1-2
D: NA
V: TRBV19

DNA: TGTGCCAGCAGCTTGGGACAGGGGGGCACTCAGCCCCAGCATTTT
CDR3: CASSLGQGGTQPQHF
size: NA
J: TRBJ1-5
D: TRBD1
V: TRBV7-9

DNA: TGTGCCAGCAGTGAAACAGGACGGCCCCAGCATTTT
CDR3: CASSETGRPQHF
size: NA
J: TRBJ1-5
D: NA
V: TRBV6-1